A selection of T cell receptor beta chains follows, all from one sample in a study of T cells in Graves' hyperthyroidism and ophthalmopathy. TCRdb passed the multiplex PCR reads through MiXCR, listing each CDR3 protein once. Counted here are roughly 800,000 distinct CDR3 sequences, roughly 40% occurring once; the ten biggest clones make up 7.5% to 9.5%. The source material was blood. The receptors stem from a young man with Graves' hyperthyroidism. The CDR3 runs from the conserved cysteine through the conserved F or W. Fields, in order: J gene, D gene, V gene, clone size, CDR3 protein, CDR3 DNA. A D gene is named only where the DNA matches it firmly. A clone size is listed for some rows: how often the clone was seen (once, few, many), or a class if it is expanded.

j_call: TRBJ2-7; d_call: TRBD2; v_call: TRBV7-9; clone_size: NA; cdr3_aa: CASSFMGSASGTHSYEQYF; cdr3_nt: TGTGCCAGCAGCTTCATGGGGAGTGCTAGCGGGACCCACTCCTACGAGCAGTACTTC
j_call: TRBJ1-1; d_call: NA; v_call: TRBV9; clone_size: many; cdr3_aa: CASSHRGGVNTEAFF; cdr3_nt: TGTGCCAGCAGCCACCGGGGGGGCGTGAACACTGAAGCTTTCTTT
j_call: TRBJ1-6; d_call: NA; v_call: TRBV4-3; clone_size: NA; cdr3_aa: CASIQGQGSPLHF; cdr3_nt: TGCGCCAGCATCCAAGGGCAGGGATCACCCCTCCACTTT
j_call: TRBJ1-2; d_call: NA; v_call: TRBV7-3; clone_size: NA; cdr3_aa: CASSSTIYANYGYTF; cdr3_nt: TGTGCCAGCAGCTCGACGATATACGCTAACTATGGCTACACCTTC
j_call: TRBJ1-5; d_call: NA; v_call: TRBV4-2; clone_size: few; cdr3_aa: CASSQVLSNQPQHF; cdr3_nt: TGTGCCAGCAGCCAAGTGCTCAGCAATCAGCCCCAGCATTTT
j_call: TRBJ2-7; d_call: TRBD2; v_call: TRBV11-3; clone_size: NA; cdr3_aa: CASAMRRGGYEQYF; cdr3_nt: TGTGCCTCAGCTATGCGGCGCGGGGGCTACGAGCAGTACTTC
j_call: TRBJ2-5; d_call: NA; v_call: TRBV3-1; clone_size: NA; cdr3_aa: CASSPEVHSEQETQYF; cdr3_nt: TGTGCCAGCAGCCCGGAAGTCCACTCGGAACAAGAGACCCAGTACTTC
j_call: TRBJ2-7; d_call: NA; v_call: TRBV10-3; clone_size: many; cdr3_aa: CAISLLEGDEQYF; cdr3_nt: TGTGCCATCAGTCTTTTGGAGGGCGACGAGCAGTACTTC
j_call: TRBJ2-7; d_call: NA; v_call: TRBV29-1; clone_size: NA; cdr3_aa: CSVEYPGTSSFYEQYF; cdr3_nt: TGCAGCGTTGAGTACCCCGGGACGAGCTCCTTTTACGAGCAGTACTTC
j_call: TRBJ1-5; d_call: TRBD1; v_call: TRBV29-1; clone_size: NA; cdr3_aa: CSVVGQGIGQPQHF; cdr3_nt: TGCAGCGTAGTGGGACAGGGGATAGGACAGCCCCAGCATTTT
j_call: TRBJ2-7; d_call: NA; v_call: TRBV20-1; clone_size: NA; cdr3_aa: CSAVDSYEQYF; cdr3_nt: TGCAGTGCTGTAGACAGCTACGAGCAGTACTTC
j_call: TRBJ2-6; d_call: NA; v_call: TRBV5-4; clone_size: many; cdr3_aa: CASYRGGSGANVLTF; cdr3_nt: TGTGCCAGCTACCGCGGGGGCTCCGGGGCCAACGTCCTGACTTTC
j_call: TRBJ1-1; d_call: NA; v_call: TRBV20-1; clone_size: NA; cdr3_aa: CSASSRPSKTEAFF; cdr3_nt: TGCAGTGCCAGCAGCCGCCCCTCGAAAACTGAAGCTTTCTTT
j_call: TRBJ1-2; d_call: NA; v_call: TRBV10-3; clone_size: NA; cdr3_aa: CAISTGTQYGYTF; cdr3_nt: TGTGCCATCAGTACCGGGACCCAATATGGCTACACCTTC
j_call: TRBJ1-1; d_call: NA; v_call: TRBV7-8; clone_size: many; cdr3_aa: CASTDGLGTEAFF; cdr3_nt: TGTGCCAGCACCGACGGACTTGGGACTGAAGCTTTCTTT
j_call: TRBJ2-7; d_call: NA; v_call: TRBV7-6; clone_size: NA; cdr3_aa: CASSLGGRIYEQHF; cdr3_nt: TGTGCCAGCAGCTTAGGGGGACGGATATACGAGCAGCACTTC
j_call: TRBJ2-5; d_call: NA; v_call: TRBV6-1; clone_size: few; cdr3_aa: CASSEADDKETQYF; cdr3_nt: TGTGCCAGCAGTGAAGCGGACGATAAAGAGACCCAGTACTTC
j_call: TRBJ2-2; d_call: NA; v_call: TRBV6-6; clone_size: NA; cdr3_aa: CASSYSNSNTGELFF; cdr3_nt: TGTGCCAGCAGTTACTCGAACTCTAACACCGGGGAGCTGTTTTTT
j_call: TRBJ2-2; d_call: NA; v_call: TRBV29-1; clone_size: NA; cdr3_aa: CSVELEQNTRELFF; cdr3_nt: TGCAGCGTTGAATTGGAACAGAACACCAGGGAGCTGTTTTTT
j_call: TRBJ1-5; d_call: NA; v_call: TRBV7-7; clone_size: many; cdr3_aa: CASSVREGQPQHF; cdr3_nt: TGTGCTAGCAGTGTGAGGGAAGGCCAGCCCCAGCATTTT
j_call: TRBJ2-7; d_call: NA; v_call: TRBV12-3/TRBV12-4; clone_size: many; cdr3_aa: CASSDDTSYEQYF; cdr3_nt: TGTGCCAGCAGCGACGACACCTCCTACGAGCAGTACTTC
j_call: TRBJ1-5; d_call: TRBD1; v_call: TRBV19; clone_size: NA; cdr3_aa: CASATGRGPGQPQHF; cdr3_nt: TGTGCCAGTGCAACAGGGAGGGGGCCAGGACAGCCCCAGCATTTT
j_call: TRBJ1-1; d_call: NA; v_call: TRBV24-1; clone_size: many; cdr3_aa: CATSDWPGARLTEAFF; cdr3_nt: TGTGCCACCAGTGATTGGCCGGGGGCGCGATTAACTGAAGCTTTCTTT